One and the same sample provided the 25 T cell receptor beta chains below, sequenced in a study of T cell repertoires in cytomegalovirus infection (dated by TCRdb to about 2019). These reads were obtained on an Illumina HiSeq 1500. Using fastp trimming at Q25 and MiXCR clonotype assembly, TCRdb reanalyzed the public sequencing data and kept in-frame beta chains. Rows with a matching CDR3 protein are joined into one entry that keeps the most common DNA and genes. This sample has 560,000 or so distinct CDR3 sequences in its table, and about 17% of those were observed once. Clones ranked in the top ten supply about 24% of the sample. The sequenced sample consisted of CD8+ T cells from PBMCs. The receptor set was obtained from a human donor in good health (CMV status not recorded). Some clones in this sample may be carry-over from other donors' samples.

The chain combines TRBV18 with TRBJ2-7; possibly TRBD2 for D (5 bases). The CDR3 loop spans 12 amino acids. Between the trimmed V and J ends, which lost 8 bases and 5 bases, there was a span of 13 bases. Germline CDR1 is KGHSH and CDR2 is LQKENI. Here the CDR3 reads CASEGTRDEQYF. The CDR3 DNA follows: TGTGCCAGCGAGGGCACTCGCGACGAGCAGTACTTC. Drawing the rest from reference TRBV18 and TRBJ2-7, the complete variable domain is NAGVMQNPRHLVRRRGQEARLRCSPMKGHSHVYWYRQLPEEGLKFMVYLQKENIIDESGMPKERFSAEFPKEGPSILRIQQVVRGDSAAYFCASEGTRDEQYFGPGTRLTVT.

This clonotype was seen ten or more times. This chain uses TRBV7-9 with TRBJ1-5; D gene unclear. The germline V and J ends were trimmed by 6 bases and 7 bases, with 13 bases remaining between them. The germline gives CDR1 SEHNR, CDR2 FQNEAQ (reference sequence). The CDR3 length is 13 residues. The CDR3 protein is CASSLGYEQPQHF. The CDR3 DNA reads as TGTGCCAGCAGTCTAGGGTACGAACAGCCCCAGCATTTT.

This clonotype was seen at least ten times. A junction boundary mismatches the germline segment, possibly from a read error. The chain recombines TRBV7-6 with TRBJ1-1; TRBD1 might be the D (5 bases). The CDR3 has 13 residues. Germline assignment: CDR1 SGHVS and CDR2 FNYEAQ. This chain's CDR3 is CASSLGSGTGAFF. CDR3 DNA: TGTGCCAGCAGCTTAGGGTCTGGGACTGGAGCTTTCTTT. The full variable domain, rest sourced from reference TRBV7-6 and TRBJ1-1, is GAGVSQSPRYKVTKRGQDVALRCDPISGHVSLYWYRQALGQGPEFLTYFNYEAQQDKSGLPNDRFSAERPEGSISTLTIQRTEQRDSAMYRCASSLGSGTGAFFGQGTRLTVV.

This clonotype came up many times. A read error may produce the germline difference seen at one junction end. V and J are TRBV27 and TRBJ1-5, with 7 positions matching TRBD1. CDR1 is MNHEY and CDR2 is SMNVEV in the germline V gene (reference sequence). CDR3 length equals 16 residues. CDR3 region: CASGFPGGLGNQPQHF. CDR3 in DNA: TGTGCCAGCGGTTTCCCAGGGGGTTTGGGCAATCAGCCCCAGCATTTT.

Worth noting for this clonotype: The junction departs from the called germline gene at one end, perhaps through a read error. The chain uses TRBV7-6 and TRBJ2-1; the D gene is possibly TRBD1 (6 bases). Germline assignment: CDR1 SGHVS and CDR2 FNYEAQ. This CDR3 is 15 amino acids long. As DNA, the CDR3 is TGTGCCAGAAGCTTAGGTACAGGGCGCAACAATGAGCATTTCTTC. This gives the protein CARSLGTGRNNEHFF. The entire variable domain, with the rest obtained from reference TRBV7-6 and TRBJ2-1, is as follows: GAGVSQSPRYKVTKRGQDVALRCDPISGHVSLYWYRQALGQGPEFLTYFNYEAQQDKSGLPNDRFSAERPEGSISTLTIQRTEQRDSAMYRCARSLGTGRNNEHFFGPGTRLTVL.

This clonotype occurred many times. The rearrangement links TRBV15 to TRBJ2-7; no definite D call. There are 15 residues in the CDR3. CDR1 and CDR2 from the germline V gene are LNHNV and YYDKDF (reference sequence). The V gene lost 1 base and the J gene lost 0 bases, with 10 bases spanning the gap. CDR3 sequence: CATSRGQSLSYEQYF. The DNA of the CDR3 is TGTGCCACCAGCAGAGGCCAGAGCCTCTCCTACGAGCAGTACTTC.

With regard to this clonotype: A read error is likely, as this CDR3 ends without the conserved phenylalanine or tryptophan. V is TRBV10-3 and J is TRBJ2-7; the match to TRBD2 covers 10 bases. Germline CDR1 and CDR2: ENHRY and SYGVKD. V shed 3 bases, J shed 2 bases, and the junction held 7 bases outside the gene matches. This CDR3 comprises 16 residues. This CDR3 is CAISDPFLAGAYEQYL. The DNA of the CDR3 is TGTGCCATCAGTGACCCCTTTCTAGCGGGAGCCTACGAGCAGTACTTA.

There are a few counts of this clonotype. A read error is likely, as this CDR3 ends without the conserved phenylalanine or tryptophan. The chain is built from TRBV7-9 and TRBJ1-1; no reliable D call. The CDR3 contains 13 residues. Per germline, CDR1 SEHNR and CDR2 FQNEAQ (reference sequence). DNA for the CDR3: TGTGCCAGCGGCTTAGCGTCTCACACTGAAGCTTTCTTA. Residues: CASGLASHTEAFL.

In its sample, this clonotype was seen many times. The rearrangement uses TRBV28 and TRBJ2-1; 8 bases line up with TRBD1. CDR1 and CDR2 (germline): MDHEN, SYDVKM. V gave up 6 bases and J gave up 2 bases; unmatched junction bases: 9. The CDR3 is made up of 16 amino acids. CDR3 DNA sequence: TGTGCCAGCAGCCCCGACCGGGACAGGCCCTACAATGAGCAGTTCTTC. Protein: CASSPDRDRPYNEQFF.

The rearrangement links TRBV27 to TRBJ2-1; 7 bases agree with TRBD1. Germline V lookup: CDR1 MNHEY, CDR2 SMNVEV (reference sequence). The CDR3 covers 14 residues. Trimming took 5 bases from V and 3 from J; bases not matched to a gene: 4. The CDR3 DNA reads TGTGCCAGCAGTCACGGGACAGACTACAATGAGCAGTTCTTC. This encodes CASSHGTDYNEQFF.

This clonotype was found many times. The chain uses TRBV5-6 and TRBJ2-4, with D unresolved. The CDR3 runs 14 residues. Germline V gene lookup returns CDR1 SGHDT and CDR2 YYEEEE. The germline V and J ends were trimmed by 6 bases and 1 base, with 11 bases remaining between them. For the CDR3, the DNA is TGTGCCAGCAACTCACGGGCCGCCAAAAACATTCAGTACTTC. Translation gives CASNSRAAKNIQYF.

V is TRBV29-1 and J is TRBJ1-1, with TRBD1 matching over 11 bases. Germline V gene data show CDR1 as SQVTM and CDR2 as ANQGSEA. This CDR3 spans 13 amino acids. Trimming cost V 7 bases and J 3 bases; bases outside gene matches: 4. Here the CDR3 DNA reads TGCAGCGGGACAGGGGGCGTTGACACTGAAGCTTTCTTT. Its protein is CSGTGGVDTEAFF. The complete variable domain, with remaining parts taken from reference TRBV29-1 and TRBJ1-1, reads SAVISQKPSRDICQRGTSLTIQCQVDSQVTMMFWYRQQPGQSLTLIATANQGSEATYESGFVIDKFPISRPNLTFSTLTVSNMSPEDSSIYLCSGTGGVDTEAFFGQGTRLTVV.

This rearrangement joins TRBV2 to TRBJ1-1; no clear D gene. The V end was cut by 6 bases, the J end by 4 bases, with 15 bases between. The CDR3 has 14 amino acids. Germline lookup yields CDR1 SNHLY and CDR2 FYNNEI. In nucleotides, the CDR3 is TGTGCCAGCAGCCCTCCGGGGAGGCTCACTGAAGCTTTCTTT. This encodes CASSPPGRLTEAFF.

This clonotype was picked up a small number of times. The rearrangement links TRBV18 to TRBJ2-2; 14 nucleotides agree with TRBD2. This CDR3 spans 19 amino acids. CDR1 and CDR2 (germline): KGHSH, LQKENI. After removal of 2 bases from V and 9 bases from J, the junction contained 14 bases not matched to a gene. The CDR3 here is CASSPTGTSGSGIVWELFF. The CDR3 nucleotides read TGTGCCAGCTCACCAACCGGGACTAGCGGGAGCGGGATTGTGTGGGAGCTGTTTTTT.

The V and J genes are TRBV2 and TRBJ2-3, with TRBD1 identical over 11 bases. From germline, CDR1 is SNHLY and CDR2 FYNNEI. Unmatched junction bases numbered 9, after V lost 6 bases and J lost 4 bases. There are 16 residues in the CDR3. CDR3 DNA: TGTGCCAGCAGCGCCTGGGACAGGGGGGTCCCAGATACGCAGTATTTT. The encoded protein is CASSAWDRGVPDTQYF.

On this clonotype: One base separates it from a far larger clone, so it is likely a read error. V is TRBV28 and J is TRBJ1-5, with D tentatively TRBD1 (5 bases). This CDR3 region has 14 residues. Germline CDR1 reads MDHEN; CDR2 reads SYDVKM. The CDR3 protein is CASSLRGSNQPKHF. The DNA of the CDR3 is TGTGCCAGCAGTTTAAGGGGTAGCAATCAGCCCAAGCATTTT.

A few counts support this clonotype. The rearrangement joins TRBV28 to TRBJ2-7; D possibly corresponds to TRBD2 (6 bases). V lost 2 bases and J 0 bases, leaving 14 bases between the germline ends. Germline CDR1 MDHEN, CDR2 SYDVKM. The CDR3 spans 16 residues. In nucleotides, the CDR3 is TGTGCCAGCAGTTTAAGGACTCGGGGGAGCTCCTACGAGCAGTACTTC. It is translated as CASSLRTRGSSYEQYF.

The genes are TRBV10-2 and TRBJ2-1, with TRBD2 matching 9 bases. Trimming took 1 base from V and 3 from J; bases not matched to a gene: 4. The CDR3 contains 16 residues. Germline CDR1 WSHSY, CDR2 SAAADI. The CDR3 sequence: CASSEYASGDYNEQFF. The CDR3 bases are TGCGCCAGCAGTGAGTACGCTAGCGGGGACTACAATGAGCAGTTCTTC.

The CDR3 reads CASSPALLGYEQYF. CDR3 in DNA: TGTGCCAGTAGTCCAGCACTCCTAGGCTACGAGCAGTACTTC. The V call is TRBV19, the J call TRBJ2-7; D is uncertain. Germline V gene data show CDR1 as LNHDA and CDR2 as SQIVND (reference sequence). This CDR3 spans 14 amino acids. Trimming cost V 5 bases and J 3 bases, with 14 bases left between them.

The chain uses TRBV13 and TRBJ1-2, with 11 bases matching TRBD1. Germline values: CDR1 PRHDT, CDR2 FYEKMQ (reference sequence). This CDR3 spans 15 amino acids. V was pared by 5 bases and J by 8 bases, with 10 bases of the junction left unmatched. CDR3 sequence reads: CASSLGTGGGGGYTF. CDR3 nucleotides: TGTGCCAGCAGCCTCGGGACAGGGGGAGGAGGAGGCTACACCTTC.

The chain has TRBV4-1 and TRBJ2-7; the D gene could be TRBD1 or TRBD2 (5 bases each). CDR3 length equals 17 residues. Germline V gene sequence: CDR1 MGHRA, CDR2 YSYEKL. The germline V and J ends were trimmed by 0 bases and 2 bases, with 17 bases remaining between them. CDR3 residues: CASSQDDVGTPTYEQYF. CDR3 in DNA: TGCGCCAGCAGCCAAGATGATGTGGGGACCCCAACCTACGAGCAGTACTTC.

The V and J genes are TRBV29-1 and TRBJ2-1; D call uncertain. V gave up 6 bases and J gave up 13 bases, with 34 bases separating them. This CDR3 has 17 residues. CDR1 and CDR2 (germline): SQVTM, ANQGSEA. In DNA, the CDR3 is TGCAGCGTAGTAGGTCGTAGGGAACCGACTGACCTACGTTTTCAGTTCTTC. Translated: CSVVGRREPTDLRFQFF.

This clonotype was detected only once. The junction shows a germline mismatch at one end, possibly a read error. V usage is TRBV27 and J usage is TRBJ1-6; the D is unclear. The V gene's germline CDR1 is MNHEY and CDR2 SMNVEV (reference sequence). CDR3 length: 13 amino acids. The DNA for the CDR3 is TGTGCCCGCAGGCCCAGCTATAATTCACCCCTCCACTTT. Translation: CARRPSYNSPLHF.

V and J are TRBV4-1 and TRBJ1-1; 8 bases fit TRBD1. The length of the CDR3 is 16 residues. The ends lost 3 bases at V and 5 bases at J; junction bases unmatched: 11. Per the germline V gene, CDR1 is MGHRA and CDR2 is YSYEKL. DNA of the CDR3: TGCGCCAGCAGCCACCTGACAGGGGACCTCTTTACTGAAGCTTTCTTT. It translates to CASSHLTGDLFTEAFF.

In this sample, this clonotype turned up many times. The V and J genes are TRBV12-3 or TRBV12-4 and TRBJ1-6, with D possibly being TRBD1 (5 bases). Deletions cut 10 bases from V and 7 bases from J, with 23 bases between. The CDR3 is 16 amino acids. The DNA of the CDR3 is TGTGCCATCATCCCGGAGAAGGAGGGGAGGAATTCACCCCTCCACTTT. As protein: CAIIPEKEGRNSPLHF.